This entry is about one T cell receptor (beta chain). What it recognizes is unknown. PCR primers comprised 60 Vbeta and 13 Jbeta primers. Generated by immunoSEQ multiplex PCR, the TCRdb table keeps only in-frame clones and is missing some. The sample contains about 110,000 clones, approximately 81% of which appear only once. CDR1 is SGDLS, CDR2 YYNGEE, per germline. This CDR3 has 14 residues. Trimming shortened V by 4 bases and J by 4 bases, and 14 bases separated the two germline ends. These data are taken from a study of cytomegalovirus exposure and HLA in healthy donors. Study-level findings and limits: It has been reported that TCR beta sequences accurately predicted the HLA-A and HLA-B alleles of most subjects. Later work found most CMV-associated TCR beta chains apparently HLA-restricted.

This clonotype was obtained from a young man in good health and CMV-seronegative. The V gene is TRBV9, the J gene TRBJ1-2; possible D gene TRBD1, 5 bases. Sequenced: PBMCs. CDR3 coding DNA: TGTGCCAGCAGCCCGGGGGGTAACGGCTATGGCTACACCTTC. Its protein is CASSPGGNGYGYTF.